The T cell receptor beta chain described here comes from a study of cytomegalovirus exposure and HLA in healthy donors. Study results and caveats: The listing of roughly 160 TCR beta chains classed them as cytomegalovirus-associated.

With 60 Vbeta and 13 Jbeta primers, the PCR was carried out. Repertoires were generated with immunoSEQ multiplex PCR, while TCRdb's copy carries only in-frame clones and drops some. The table records under 100,000 clones, around 9.1% of them present only once. V dropped 1 base and J dropped 8; count of bases not matched to a gene: 9. This CDR3 is built from 16 residues. The germline V gene has CDR1 SGHRS and CDR2 YFSETQ. About this clone itself: Its specificity is unknown.

V usage is TRBV5-1 and J usage is TRBJ2-1; 10 bases match TRBD1. The sequence came from a man aged 60-69 years in good health and CMV-seropositive. Sequenced input: PBMCs. As DNA, the CDR3 is TGCGCCAGCAGCTTGAACGTTGGACAGGGGGAGGATGAGCAGTTCTTC. As protein: CASSLNVGQGEDEQFF.